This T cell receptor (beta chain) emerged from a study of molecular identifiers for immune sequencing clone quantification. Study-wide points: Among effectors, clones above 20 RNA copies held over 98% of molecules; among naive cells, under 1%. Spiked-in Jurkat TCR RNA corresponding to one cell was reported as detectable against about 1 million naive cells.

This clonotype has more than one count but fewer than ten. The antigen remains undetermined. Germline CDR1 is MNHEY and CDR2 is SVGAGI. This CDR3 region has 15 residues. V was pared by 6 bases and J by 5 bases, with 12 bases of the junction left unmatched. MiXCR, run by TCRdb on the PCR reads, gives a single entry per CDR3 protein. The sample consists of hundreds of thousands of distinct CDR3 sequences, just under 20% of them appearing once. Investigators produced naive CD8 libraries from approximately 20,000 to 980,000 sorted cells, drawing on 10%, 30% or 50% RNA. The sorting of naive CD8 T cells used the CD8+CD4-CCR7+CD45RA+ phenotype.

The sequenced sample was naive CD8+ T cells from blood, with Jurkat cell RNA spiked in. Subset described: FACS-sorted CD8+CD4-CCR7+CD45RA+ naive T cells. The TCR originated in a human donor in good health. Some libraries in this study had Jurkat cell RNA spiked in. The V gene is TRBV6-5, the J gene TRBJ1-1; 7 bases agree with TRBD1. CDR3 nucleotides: TGTGCCAGCAGCTACCGTGGAGGGGGCTTTACTGAAGCTTTCTTT. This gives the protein CASSYRGGGFTEAFF.